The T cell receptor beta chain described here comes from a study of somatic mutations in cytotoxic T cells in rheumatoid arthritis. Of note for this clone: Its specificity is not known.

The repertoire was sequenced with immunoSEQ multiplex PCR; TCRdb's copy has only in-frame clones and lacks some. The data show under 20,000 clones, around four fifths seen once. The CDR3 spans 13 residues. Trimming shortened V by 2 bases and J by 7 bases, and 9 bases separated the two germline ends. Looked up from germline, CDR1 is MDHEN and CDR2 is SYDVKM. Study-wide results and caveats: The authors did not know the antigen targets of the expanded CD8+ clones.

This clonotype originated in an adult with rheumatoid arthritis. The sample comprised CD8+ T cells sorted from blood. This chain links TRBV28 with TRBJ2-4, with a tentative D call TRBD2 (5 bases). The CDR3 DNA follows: TGTGCCAGCAGTTTAGGGCTAGCTAACATTCAGTACTTC. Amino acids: CASSLGLANIQYF.